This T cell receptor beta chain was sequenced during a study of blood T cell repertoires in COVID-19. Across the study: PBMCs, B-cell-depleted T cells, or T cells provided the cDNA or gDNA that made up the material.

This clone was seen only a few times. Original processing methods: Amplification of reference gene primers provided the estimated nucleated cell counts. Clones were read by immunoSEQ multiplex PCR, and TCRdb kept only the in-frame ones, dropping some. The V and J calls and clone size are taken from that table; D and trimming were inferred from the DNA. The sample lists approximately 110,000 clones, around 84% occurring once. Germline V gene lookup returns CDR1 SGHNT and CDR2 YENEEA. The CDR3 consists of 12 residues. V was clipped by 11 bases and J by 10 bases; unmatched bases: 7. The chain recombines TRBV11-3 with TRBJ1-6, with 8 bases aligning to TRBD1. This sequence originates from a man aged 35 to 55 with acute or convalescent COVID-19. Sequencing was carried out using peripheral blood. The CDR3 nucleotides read TGTGCCCCCCCAGGGGGCGAATCACCCCTCCACTTT. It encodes CAPPGGESPLHF.